This record looks at one T cell receptor beta chain sequence and its context. What it binds is unknown. This entry belongs to a study of OX40 agonist ivuxolimab in advanced cancers. Turning to the study itself: Dose-escalation patients were diagnosed with hepatocellular carcinoma, melanoma, renal cell cancer or head and neck cancer.

Clones were read by immunoSEQ multiplex PCR, and TCRdb kept only the in-frame ones, dropping some. In the table there are 75,000 to 100,000 clones, 90% to 95% of which are singletons. Study observations and caveats: Antigen targets of the expanded peripheral T cells went undetermined.

The CDR3 runs 14 residues. The germline gives CDR1 SGHNT, CDR2 YENEEA. V was trimmed by 1 base and J by 6 bases, leaving 10 bases between them. Sample: CD4+ or CD8+ T cells sorted from blood, taken in a trial of the OX40 agonist ivuxolimab. The TCR originated in an adult with an advanced solid tumor such as melanoma, head and neck, liver or kidney cancer. The J gene is TRBJ2-1, the V gene TRBV11-3; D is unresolved. Here the CDR3 DNA reads TGTGCCAGCAGCTTAGTAGGTGGGGTCAATGAGCAGTTCTTC. As protein: CASSLVGGVNEQFF.